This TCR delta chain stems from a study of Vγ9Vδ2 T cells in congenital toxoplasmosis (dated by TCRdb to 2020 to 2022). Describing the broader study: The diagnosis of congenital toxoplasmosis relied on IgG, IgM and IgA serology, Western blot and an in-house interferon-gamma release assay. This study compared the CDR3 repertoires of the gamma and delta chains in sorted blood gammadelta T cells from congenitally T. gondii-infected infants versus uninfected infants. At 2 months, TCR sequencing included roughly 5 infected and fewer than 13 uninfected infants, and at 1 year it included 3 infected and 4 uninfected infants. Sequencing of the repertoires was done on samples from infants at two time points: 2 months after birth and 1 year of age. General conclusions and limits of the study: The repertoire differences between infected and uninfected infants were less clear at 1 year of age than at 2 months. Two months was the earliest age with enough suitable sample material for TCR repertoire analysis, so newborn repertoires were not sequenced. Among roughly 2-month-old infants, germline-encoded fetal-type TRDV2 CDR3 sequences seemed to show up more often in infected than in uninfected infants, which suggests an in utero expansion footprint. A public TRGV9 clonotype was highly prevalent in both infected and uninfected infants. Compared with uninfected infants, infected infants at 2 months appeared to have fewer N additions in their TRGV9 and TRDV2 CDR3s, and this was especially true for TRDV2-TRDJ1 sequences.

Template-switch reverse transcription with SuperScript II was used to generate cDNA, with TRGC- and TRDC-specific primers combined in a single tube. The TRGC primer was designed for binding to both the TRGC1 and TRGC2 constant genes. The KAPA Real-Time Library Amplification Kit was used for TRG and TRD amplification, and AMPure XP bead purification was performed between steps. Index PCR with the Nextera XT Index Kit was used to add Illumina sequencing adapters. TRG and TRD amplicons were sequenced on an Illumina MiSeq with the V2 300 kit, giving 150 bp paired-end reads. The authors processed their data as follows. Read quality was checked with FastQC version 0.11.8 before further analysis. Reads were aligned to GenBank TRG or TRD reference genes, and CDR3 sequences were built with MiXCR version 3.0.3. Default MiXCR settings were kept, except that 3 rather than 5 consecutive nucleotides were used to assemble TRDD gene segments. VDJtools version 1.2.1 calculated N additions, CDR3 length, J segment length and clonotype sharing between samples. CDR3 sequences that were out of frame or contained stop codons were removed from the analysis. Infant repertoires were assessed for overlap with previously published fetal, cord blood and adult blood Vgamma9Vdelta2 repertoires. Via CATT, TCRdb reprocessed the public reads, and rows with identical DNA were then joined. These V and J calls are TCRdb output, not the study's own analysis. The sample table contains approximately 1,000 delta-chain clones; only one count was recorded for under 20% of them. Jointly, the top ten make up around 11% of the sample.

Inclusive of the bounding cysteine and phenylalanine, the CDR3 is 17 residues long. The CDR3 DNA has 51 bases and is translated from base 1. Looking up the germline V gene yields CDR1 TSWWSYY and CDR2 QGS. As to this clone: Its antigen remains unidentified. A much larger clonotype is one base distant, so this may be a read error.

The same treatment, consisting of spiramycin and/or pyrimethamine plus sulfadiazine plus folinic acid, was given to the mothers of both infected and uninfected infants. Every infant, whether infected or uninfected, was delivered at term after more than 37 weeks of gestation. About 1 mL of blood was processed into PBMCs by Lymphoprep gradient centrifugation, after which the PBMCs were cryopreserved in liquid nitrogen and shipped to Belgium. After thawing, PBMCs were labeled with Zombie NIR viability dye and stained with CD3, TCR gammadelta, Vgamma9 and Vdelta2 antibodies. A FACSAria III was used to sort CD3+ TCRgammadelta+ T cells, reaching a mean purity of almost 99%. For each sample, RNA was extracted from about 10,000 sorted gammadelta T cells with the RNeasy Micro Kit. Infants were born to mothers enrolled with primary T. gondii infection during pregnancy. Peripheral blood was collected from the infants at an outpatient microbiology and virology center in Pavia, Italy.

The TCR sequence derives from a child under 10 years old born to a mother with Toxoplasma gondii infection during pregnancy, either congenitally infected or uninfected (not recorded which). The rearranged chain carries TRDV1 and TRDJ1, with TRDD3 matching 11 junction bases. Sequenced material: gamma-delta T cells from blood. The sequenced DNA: TGTGCTCTTGGGGAACTCTGGGGGATACTCAAAACCGATAAACGCATCTTT. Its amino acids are CALGELWGILKTDKRIF.